One sample yielded the 25 T cell receptor beta chains listed below, sequenced in a study of shared clonotypes between healthy human individuals (TCRdb year 2020). The library was produced with the immunoSEQ multiplex PCR assay. TCRdb retrieved this table from immuneACCESS and kept in-frame rearrangements only. Not all clones are present; in checked studies, unresolved V genes account for under half, and no reason is known for the remainder. Here the sample has some 2,500,000 clones; 85% to 95% occur a single time. The leading ten clones occupy about 0.41% of the sample. Sample: naive CD4+ T cells from PBMCs. The meaning of the sample's cell subset or site label: CD45RA+ positively selected. These receptors were collected from a man in his late teens or twenties in good health. Some clones in this sample may be carry-over from other donors' samples.

The chain has TRBV28 and TRBJ2-7; a possible D gene is TRBD1 (6 bases). With 6 bases removed from V and 3 bases from J, the gap between germline ends came to 12 bases. Per the germline V gene, CDR1 is MDHEN and CDR2 is SYDVKM. There are 13 residues in the CDR3. CDR3 loop: CASRDGTYYEQYF. DNA for the CDR3: TGTGCCAGCAGGGATGGGACATACTACGAGCAGTACTTC.

This chain links TRBV6-6 with TRBJ2-4; D remains unclear. From germline, CDR1 is MNHNY and CDR2 SVGAGI (reference sequence). The ends were cut back, 7 bases at V and 3 bases at J, with 13 bases in the middle. The CDR3 is 14 residues long. DNA of the CDR3: TGTGCCAGCAATAGGGATCAGGACAAAAACATTCAGTACTTC. As protein: CASNRDQDKNIQYF.

This sequence joins TRBV14 and TRBJ2-2; D not resolved. V lost 2 bases and J lost 3, with 16 bases in between. CDR1 is SGHDN, CDR2 FVKESK, per germline. This CDR3 contains 17 residues. The CDR3 DNA reads as TGTGCCAGCAGCCAAAGAATTGGTACCGCCCACACCGGGGAGCTGTTTTTT. It yields the protein CASSQRIGTAHTGELFF. Full variable domain (rest looked up from reference TRBV14 and TRBJ2-2): EAGVTQFPSHSVIEKGQTVTLRCDPISGHDNLYWYRRVMGKEIKFLLHFVKESKQDESGMPNNRFLAERTGGTYSTLKVQPAELEDSGVYFCASSQRIGTAHTGELFFGEGSRLTVL.

The J gene is TRBJ2-6, the V gene TRBV7-3, with D possibly matching TRBD1 (5 bases). With 1 base removed from V and 0 bases from J, the gap between germline ends came to 7 bases. Germline lookup yields CDR1 SGHTA and CDR2 FQGTGA. This CDR3 is 16 amino acids long. In DNA, the CDR3 is TGTGCCAGCAGCTTAAGCAGGGACTCTGGGGCCAACGTCCTGACTTTC. This translates into CASSLSRDSGANVLTF.

The chain has TRBV11-2 and TRBJ2-2; a possible D gene is TRBD2 (6 bases). The CDR3 covers 15 residues. Germline CDR1 is SGHAT and CDR2 is FQNNGV. Trimming stripped 5 bases from V and 2 bases from J, with 12 bases between. The CDR3 DNA reads as TGTGCCAGCAGCCCTAGCGCCCAAAACACCGGGGAGCTGTTTTTT. Translating gives CASSPSAQNTGELFF.

CDR3 sequence reads: CASSPKWGDTEAFF. CDR3 coding DNA: TGTGCCAGCAGTCCTAAATGGGGGGACACTGAAGCTTTCTTT. This chain connects TRBV7-9 to TRBJ1-1, with a tentative D call TRBD1 (5 bases). The CDR3 contains 14 residues. V shed 6 bases and J shed 3 bases, with 14 bases lying between them. Looked up from germline, CDR1 is SEHNR and CDR2 is FQNEAQ (reference sequence).

This chain connects TRBV9 to TRBJ1-4; D gene unclear. The V end lost 2 bases, the J end lost 4 bases, and 9 bases lay between the germline ends. The CDR3 runs to 14 residues. Germline V gene lookup returns CDR1 SGDLS and CDR2 YYNGEE. CDR3: CASSVGRINEKLFF. In DNA, the CDR3 is TGTGCCAGCAGCGTGGGCCGGATTAATGAAAAACTGTTTTTT.

Remarks on this clone: Other DNA sequences in the sample encode the same CDR3. J is TRBJ2-1 and V is TRBV9, with TRBD2 identical over 8 bases. The CDR3 is made up of 14 amino acids. J gave up 4 bases and V 4 bases, and 4 bases lay outside the gene matches. Germline CDR1 is SGDLS and CDR2 is YYNGEE. In DNA form, the CDR3 reads TGTGCCAGCAGCCCTAGCGGGCAGTACAATGAGCAGTTCTTC. It encodes CASSPSGQYNEQFF.

The J gene is TRBJ1-2, the V gene TRBV28; no clear D. The CDR3 sequence is 14 residues long. With 3 bases removed from V and 5 bases from J, the gap between germline ends came to 13 bases. Germline-derived CDR1 and CDR2 are MDHEN and SYDVKM. The CDR3 sequence is CASSFPDNPYGYTF. The CDR3 DNA follows: TGTGCCAGCAGTTTTCCCGACAACCCATATGGCTACACCTTC.

The chain joins TRBV7-2 to TRBJ2-3; the D call may be TRBD1 or TRBD2 (5 bases each). Trimming stripped 0 bases from V and 6 bases from J, with 10 bases between. Looked up from germline, CDR1 is SGHTA and CDR2 is FQGNSA. This CDR3 contains 14 residues. CDR3 DNA: TGTGCCAGCAGCTTAGCGGGACCGCGGGATACGCAGTATTTT. It encodes CASSLAGPRDTQYF.

The gene calls are TRBV7-9 and TRBJ1-1, with a weak D call TRBD1 (6 bases). The CDR3 covers 12 residues. Germline V gene lookup returns CDR1 SEHNR and CDR2 FQNEAQ (reference sequence). Trimming took 5 bases from V and 11 from J, leaving 15 bases between them. The CDR3 protein is CASSLGGLVAFF. CDR3 nucleotides: TGTGCCAGCAGCCTGGGGGGGCTGGTCGCTTTCTTT.

The rearrangement joins TRBV30 to TRBJ2-7; 7 nucleotides agree with TRBD1. This CDR3 has 14 amino acids. The V gene's germline CDR1 is GTSNPN and CDR2 SVGIG (reference sequence). Losses at the gene ends were 1 base for V and 3 bases for J; bases not matched to a gene: 6. CDR3 nucleotide sequence: TGTGCCTGGAGTGGAGGTGACAGGGACTACGAGCAGTACTTC. Encoded protein: CAWSGGDRDYEQYF.

The J gene is TRBJ2-1, the V gene TRBV7-9; D unresolved. Germline V CDR1 and CDR2: SEHNR, FQNEAQ (reference sequence). The CDR3 is 14 amino acids. Trimming removed 4 bases from V and 8 bases from J, with 15 bases in between. The CDR3 nucleotides read TGTGCCAGCAGCTCCCACGGACCGGGCTATGAGCAGTTCTTC. It specifies CASSSHGPGYEQFF.

The chain couples TRBV5-5 to TRBJ1-5; perhaps TRBD1 as D (6 bases). CDR1 is SGHKS and CDR2 is YYEKEE in the germline V gene (reference sequence). This CDR3 has 14 amino acids. V gave up 3 bases and J gave up 2 bases, with 9 bases separating them. CDR3 protein: CASSWGQGNQPQHF. The CDR3 nucleotides are TGTGCCAGCAGCTGGGGACAAGGCAATCAGCCCCAGCATTTT.

In its sample, this clone was seen once. The CDR3 sequence is CASSQPGGPTGGGYTF. The CDR3 DNA reads TGTGCCAGCAGCCAACCCGGGGGACCCACAGGAGGAGGCTACACCTTC. The genes are TRBV7-2 and TRBJ1-2; the D gene is possibly TRBD1 (5 bases). CDR1 is SGHTA and CDR2 is FQGNSA in the germline V gene. The germline V and J ends were trimmed by 5 bases and 8 bases, with 24 bases remaining between them. This CDR3 is built from 16 residues.

CDR3 bases: TGTGCCAGCAGTATTCTAGCGGGAGGGCCTCGTGAGCAGTTCTTC. It encodes CASSILAGGPREQFF. The chain recombines TRBV28 with TRBJ2-1, with 12 bases matching TRBD2. With V trimmed by 5 bases and J by 9 bases, 8 bases remained unmatched. This CDR3 has 15 residues. Germline V gene data show CDR1 as MDHEN and CDR2 as SYDVKM.

The chain combines TRBV18 with TRBJ2-3; D not resolved. The CDR3 runs 13 residues. V was shortened by 1 base and J by 2 bases, with 4 bases between the two germline ends. Germline CDR1 is KGHSH and CDR2 is LQKENI. CDR3 sequence (DNA): TGTGCCAGCTCACCACTTTTCACAGATACGCAGTATTTT. Its protein product is CASSPLFTDTQYF.

This rearrangement joins TRBV18 to TRBJ2-7, with 7 bases aligning to TRBD2. Germline trimming cut 2 bases from V and 3 bases from J; bases unmatched to any gene: 7. This CDR3 is 15 amino acids long. Germline V CDR1 and CDR2: KGHSH, LQKENI. The CDR3 protein is CASSPGAGEGYEQYF. For the CDR3, the DNA is TGTGCCAGCTCACCAGGGGCGGGAGAGGGCTACGAGCAGTACTTC.

The V call is TRBV2, the J call TRBJ2-3; D may be TRBD1 (5 bases). The germline V gene has CDR1 SNHLY and CDR2 FYNNEI. V gave up 7 bases and J gave up 2 bases, with 13 bases separating them. The CDR3 contains 14 residues. In nucleotides, the CDR3 is TGTGCCAGCAAGGGCAGGACATCCACAGATACGCAGTATTTT. It yields the protein CASKGRTSTDTQYF. Full variable domain (rest looked up from reference TRBV2 and TRBJ2-3): EPEVTQTPSHQVTQMGQEVILRCVPISNHLYFYWYRQILGQKVEFLVSFYNNEISEKSEIFDDQFSVERPDGSNFTLKIRSTKLEDSAMYFCASKGRTSTDTQYFGPGTRLTVL.

This chain uses TRBV7-2 with TRBJ2-7; D uncertain. Trimming took off 2 bases at V and 6 bases at J, with 14 bases between the two ends. Germline V gene lookup returns CDR1 SGHTA and CDR2 FQGNSA. The CDR3 is 14 amino acids. The CDR3 DNA reads TGTGCCAGCAGCTTATATCCCCAGGCGGCCGAGCAGTACTTC. It specifies CASSLYPQAAEQYF.

This rearrangement joins TRBV18 to TRBJ1-4, with D tentatively TRBD1 (6 bases). Germline CDR1 and CDR2: KGHSH and LQKENI. The CDR3 contains 16 residues. V was cut by 3 bases and J by 5 bases, with 16 bases left in between. This chain's CDR3 is CASSPTGAGHNEKLFF. CDR3 nucleotides: TGTGCCAGCTCACCGACGGGGGCAGGACACAATGAAAAACTGTTTTTT.

The chain combines TRBV7-3 with TRBJ2-2; TRBD2 matches at 14 bases. Trimming removed 2 bases from V and 6 bases from J; junction bases left unmatched: 11. CDR3 length: 19 amino acids. Germline V gene data show CDR1 as SGHTA and CDR2 as FQGTGA. The CDR3 DNA reads as TGTGCCAGCAGCTTACAACCTGGGACTAGCGGGAGACGATCCGGGGAGCTGTTTTTT. Translating gives CASSLQPGTSGRRSGELFF.

The table lists this clone with a count of one. This sequence joins TRBV28 and TRBJ1-3; D not certain. This CDR3 is 13 amino acids long. Germline loops: CDR1 MDHEN, CDR2 SYDVKM. The ends were cut back, 6 bases at V and 1 base at J, with 7 bases in the middle. CDR3 residues: CASRFKSGNTIYF. The CDR3 DNA sequence: TGTGCCAGCAGATTTAAGTCTGGAAACACCATATATTTT.

Only one count was recorded for this clone. This chain connects TRBV28 to TRBJ2-7; D remains ambiguous. CDR3 length equals 13 residues. Germline loops: CDR1 MDHEN, CDR2 SYDVKM. Trimming pared 2 bases from V and 3 bases from J, leaving 8 bases between. CDR3 sequence reads: CASSLAALYEQYF. For the CDR3, the DNA is TGTGCCAGCAGTTTAGCGGCACTCTACGAGCAGTACTTC. The complete variable domain, with remaining parts taken from reference TRBV28 and TRBJ2-7, reads DVKVTQSSRYLVKRTGEKVFLECVQDMDHENMFWYRQDPGLGLRLIYFSYDVKMKEKGDIPEGYSVSREKKERFSLILESASTNQTSMYLCASSLAALYEQYFGPGTRLTVT.

The chain joins TRBV30 to TRBJ2-1, with D unclear. Deletions cut 2 bases from V and 8 bases from J, with 16 bases between. Per germline, CDR1 GTSNPN and CDR2 SVGIG (reference sequence). The CDR3 consists of 14 residues. CDR3 in amino acids: CAWSSEMGSDEQFF. CDR3 nucleotides: TGTGCCTGGAGTTCCGAGATGGGTTCCGATGAGCAGTTCTTC.